This T cell receptor beta chain was found in a study of CD8 T cells in ankylosing spondylitis. Broader study findings: Reportedly, matched ankylosing spondylitis synovial fluid was significantly enriched for disease-linked clones. Seemingly distinctive of ankylosing spondylitis blood was a TCR beta motif formed by eight highly homologous variants. Peripheral blood held disease-linked clones only at relatively low frequency, and these were CD8+. Earlier authors reported some of these motif variants in reactive arthritis synovial fluid and blood.

This clonotype has ten or more counts. Antigen specificity is unknown. The trim removed 1 base at V and 8 bases at J, leaving 4 bases unmatched. Per the germline V gene, CDR1 is MGHRA and CDR2 is YSYEKL. The CDR3 is made up of 14 amino acids. Quantitative 5'-RACE with molecular barcodes was used to make the TCR beta libraries. TCRdb reanalysed the 5' RACE reads using MiXCR and keeps one entry per CDR3 protein. The data contain 450,000 to 550,000 distinct CDR3 sequences, less than 6% of them singletons. The gene calls are TRBV4-1 and TRBJ1-4; 7 bases map to TRBD1. The material sequenced was blood, either unsorted or a sorted T cell fraction (not recorded which). This receptor was obtained from a male donor with ankylosing spondylitis. DNA of the CDR3: TGCGCCAGCAGCCAAGTCGGGACAGAGGAAAAACTGTTTTTT. Translation: CASSQVGTEEKLFF.